The rows below give T cell receptor beta chains drawn from one sample of a study of blood T cell repertoires in COVID-19. Sequenced by immunoSEQ multiplex PCR; TCRdb stores in-frame clones only, minus some. This table holds approximately 160,000 clones, about 81% found once. What was sequenced was peripheral blood. These receptors were taken from a woman aged 80 or older with acute or convalescent COVID-19. CDR3s include the opening cysteine and the closing phenylalanine or tryptophan. The D gene is left open where the match is weak. Where a row states a size, it is once, few, many or the class of an expanded clone; other rows omit it.

TRBJ2-7	.	TRBV6-6	.	CASSPGGPTLQYF	TGTGCCAGCAGTCCCGGGGGGCCTACGTTGCAGTACTTC
TRBJ2-2	.	TRBV14	.	CASSQGVAGELFF	TGTGCCAGCAGCCAAGGCGTGGCCGGGGAGCTGTTTTTT
TRBJ2-7	.	TRBV27	.	CASSFEGGYEQYF	TGTGCCAGCAGTTTTGAAGGCGGGTACGAGCAGTACTTC
TRBJ2-3	.	TRBV2	.	CASLGEDASTDTQYF	TGTGCCAGCCTTGGAGAGGATGCTAGCACAGATACGCAGTATTTT
TRBJ2-7	.	TRBV28	.	CASRSIEGQYF	TGTGCCAGCAGATCCATAGAGGGGCAGTACTTC
TRBJ2-1	TRBD2	TRBV19	.	CASSIQRGNNEQFF	TGTGCCAGTAGTATTCAGCGGGGTAACAATGAGCAGTTCTTC
TRBJ2-3	TRBD2	TRBV2	.	CASSEGTGGGGSTDTQYF	TGTGCCAGCAGTGAAGGGACTGGGGGCGGGGGGAGCACAGATACGCAGTATTTT
TRBJ2-7	TRBD2	TRBV5-4	.	CASSSGTSLTYEQYF	TGTGCCAGCAGCTCAGGGACTAGCTTAACCTACGAGCAGTACTTC
TRBJ2-3	TRBD2	TRBV5-6	.	CASTKPRSGNADTQYF	TGTGCCAGCACCAAACCACGGAGCGGGAACGCAGATACGCAGTATTTT
TRBJ2-3	.	TRBV13	.	CASSLRRQEPQKDTQYF	TGTGCCAGCAGCTTAAGGCGACAGGAACCACAGAAAGATACGCAGTATTTT
TRBJ1-1	TRBD1	TRBV30	.	CAWSITGGGTEAFF	TGTGCCTGGAGTATTACAGGGGGCGGCACTGAAGCTTTCTTT
TRBJ2-1	TRBD2	TRBV28	.	CASSPWTSGPSYNEQFF	TGTGCCAGCAGTCCCTGGACTAGCGGGCCCTCCTACAATGAGCAGTTCTTC
TRBJ2-1	.	TRBV10-3	.	CAISGKQGGRGNEQFF	TGTGCCATCAGTGGGAAACAGGGAGGGCGAGGCAATGAGCAGTTCTTC
TRBJ2-2	.	TRBV21-1	.	CARSGGTITGELFF	TGTGCCAGGTCGGGAGGGACAATCACCGGGGAGCTGTTTTTT
TRBJ2-2	.	TRBV5-4	.	CASSLAAGVGTGELFF	TGTGCCAGCAGCTTGGCCGCAGGGGTTGGGACCGGGGAGCTGTTTTTT
TRBJ1-5	.	TRBV6-6	.	CASTLDFISNQPQHF	TGTGCCAGCACCCTGGACTTTATTAGCAATCAGCCCCAGCATTTT
TRBJ2-5	.	TRBV10-3	.	CAITPGDKETQYF	TGTGCCATCACCCCAGGGGACAAAGAGACCCAGTACTTC
TRBJ1-1	TRBD1	TRBV5-4	.	CASSSGGTANTEAFF	TGTGCCAGCAGCTCCGGAGGGACAGCGAACACTGAAGCTTTCTTT
TRBJ2-4	TRBD1	TRBV5-4	.	CASSLAQRTGEKNIQYF	TGTGCCAGCAGCTTGGCCCAACGAACAGGGGAGAAAAACATTCAGTACTTC
TRBJ1-2	TRBD1	TRBV5-1	.	CASSLEGRGVGYTF	TGCGCCAGCAGCTTGGAAGGCAGGGGGGTTGGCTACACCTTC
TRBJ2-7	TRBD1	TRBV11-2	few	CASSHRGPYEQYF	TGTGCCAGCAGCCATAGGGGGCCCTACGAGCAGTACTTC
TRBJ1-1	TRBD1	TRBV6-5	.	CAIPTGGLTEAFF	TGTGCCATCCCGACAGGGGGCTTGACTGAAGCTTTCTTT
TRBJ2-5	TRBD2	TRBV7-2	.	CASSSPLAGGGETQYF	TGTGCCAGCAGTTCCCCTCTAGCGGGGGGCGGAGAGACCCAGTACTTC
TRBJ1-2	.	TRBV25-1	.	CASSESSGDGYTF	TGTGCCAGCAGTGAATCCTCCGGGGATGGCTACACCTTC
TRBJ1-2	.	TRBV18	once	CASSPPDSYYGYTF	TGTGCCAGCTCACCACCTGACAGTTACTATGGCTACACCTTC
TRBJ2-5	.	TRBV5-4	.	CASSLEIAVQETQYF	TGTGCCAGCAGCTTGGAGATAGCGGTTCAGGAGACCCAGTACTTC
TRBJ1-1	TRBD1	TRBV5-6	.	CASSSVNSPGQQNTEAFF	TGTGCCAGCAGCTCGGTGAATTCCCCGGGACAGCAGAACACTGAAGCTTTCTTT
TRBJ2-1	TRBD2	TRBV9	.	CASSVQSSGYNEQFF	TGTGCCAGCAGCGTTCAGTCTAGCGGGTACAATGAGCAGTTCTTC